This T cell receptor (beta chain) was recovered during a study of CD8 T cells in ankylosing spondylitis. Germline CDR1 and CDR2: KGHDR and SFDVKD. CDR3 length: 14 residues. V lost 1 base and J 12 bases, leaving 15 bases between the germline ends. There are a few counts of this clonotype. Its cognate antigen is unknown. Overall study results and limits: Seemingly characteristic of ankylosing spondylitis blood was a TCR beta motif consisting of about 8 highly homologous variants. Disease-linked clones bore a CD8+ phenotype and were relatively rare in peripheral blood.

TCRdb called the 5' RACE reads again in MiXCR, with one record for every CDR3 protein. The data show around 140,000 distinct CDR3 sequences, approximately 17% seen once. The specimen was blood, either unsorted or a sorted T cell fraction (not recorded which). This chain connects TRBV24-1 to TRBJ2-1; D may be TRBD2 (5 bases). This clonotype was sampled from a male donor with ankylosing spondylitis. CDR3 nucleotide sequence: TGTGCCACCAGTGATTTTTTATCCGGGATGGGGCAGTTCTTC. Amino acid sequence: CATSDFLSGMGQFF.